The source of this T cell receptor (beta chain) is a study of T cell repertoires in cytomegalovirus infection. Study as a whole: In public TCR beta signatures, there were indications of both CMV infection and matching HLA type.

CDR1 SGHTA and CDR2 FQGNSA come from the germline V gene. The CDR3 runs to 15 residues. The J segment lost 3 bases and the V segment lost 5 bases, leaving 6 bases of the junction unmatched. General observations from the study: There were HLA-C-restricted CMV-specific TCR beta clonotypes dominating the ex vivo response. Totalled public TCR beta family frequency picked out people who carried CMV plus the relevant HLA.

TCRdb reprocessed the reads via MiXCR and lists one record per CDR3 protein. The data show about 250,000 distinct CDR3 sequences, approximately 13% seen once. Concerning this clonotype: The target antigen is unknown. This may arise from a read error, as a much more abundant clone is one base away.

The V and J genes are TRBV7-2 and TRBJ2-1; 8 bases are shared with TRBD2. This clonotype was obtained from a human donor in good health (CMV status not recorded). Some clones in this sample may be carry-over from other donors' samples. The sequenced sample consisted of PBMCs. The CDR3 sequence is CASSLSGGHYNEQFF. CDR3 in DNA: TGTGCCAGCAGCCTCTCGGGGGGGCACTACAATGAGCAGTTCTTC.